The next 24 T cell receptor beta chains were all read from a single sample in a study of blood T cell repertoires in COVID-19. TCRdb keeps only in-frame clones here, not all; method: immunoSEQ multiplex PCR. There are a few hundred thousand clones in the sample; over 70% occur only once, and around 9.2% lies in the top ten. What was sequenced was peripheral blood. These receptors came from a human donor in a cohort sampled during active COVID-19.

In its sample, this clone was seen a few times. The CDR3 reads CASSEQGVAGNTIYF. CDR3 sequence (DNA): TGTGCCAGCAGTGAACAGGGTGTAGCTGGAAACACCATATATTTT. The chain recombines TRBV6-1 with TRBJ1-3, with D maybe TRBD1 (5 bases). Germline V gene sequence: CDR1 MNHNS, CDR2 SASEGT. The V and J ends lost 2 bases and 2 bases respectively, with 10 bases between them. The CDR3 extends over 15 amino acids.

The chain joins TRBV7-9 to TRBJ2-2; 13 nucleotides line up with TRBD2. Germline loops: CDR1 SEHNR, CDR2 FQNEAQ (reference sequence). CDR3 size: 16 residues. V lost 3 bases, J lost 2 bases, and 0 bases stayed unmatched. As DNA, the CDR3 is TGTGCCAGCAGCTTGGGACTAGCGGGAAACACCGGGGAGCTGTTTTTT. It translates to CASSLGLAGNTGELFF.

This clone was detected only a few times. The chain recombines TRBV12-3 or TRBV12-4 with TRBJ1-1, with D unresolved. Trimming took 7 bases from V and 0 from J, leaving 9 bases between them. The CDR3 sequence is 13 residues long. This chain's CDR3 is CASTMLVNTEAFF. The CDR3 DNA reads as TGTGCCAGCACCATGCTAGTGAACACTGAAGCTTTCTTT.

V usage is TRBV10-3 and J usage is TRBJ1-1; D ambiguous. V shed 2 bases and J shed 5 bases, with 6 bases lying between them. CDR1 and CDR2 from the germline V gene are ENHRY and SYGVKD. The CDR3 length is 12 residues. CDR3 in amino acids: CAISEARTEAFF. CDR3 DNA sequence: TGTGCCATCAGTGAGGCACGGACTGAAGCTTTCTTT.

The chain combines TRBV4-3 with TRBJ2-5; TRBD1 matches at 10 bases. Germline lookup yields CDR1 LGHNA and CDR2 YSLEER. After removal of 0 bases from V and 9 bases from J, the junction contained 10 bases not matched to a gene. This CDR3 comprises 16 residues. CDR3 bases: TGCGCCAGCAGCCAAGACGGGACAGGGGAGGTATGGGCCCAGTACTTC. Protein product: CASSQDGTGEVWAQYF.

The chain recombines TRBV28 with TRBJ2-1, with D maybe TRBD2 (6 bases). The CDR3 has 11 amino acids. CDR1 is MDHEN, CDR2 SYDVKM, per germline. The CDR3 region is CATGLHNEQFF. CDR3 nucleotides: TGTGCGACGGGACTCCACAATGAGCAGTTCTTC.

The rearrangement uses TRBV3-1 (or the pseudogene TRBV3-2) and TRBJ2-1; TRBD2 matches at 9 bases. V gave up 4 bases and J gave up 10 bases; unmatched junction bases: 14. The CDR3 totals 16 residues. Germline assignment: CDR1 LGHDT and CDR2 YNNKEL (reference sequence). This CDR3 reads CASSPSGRLPQGEQFF. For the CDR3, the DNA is TGTGCCAGCAGCCCAAGCGGGAGGCTGCCCCAGGGGGAGCAGTTCTTC.

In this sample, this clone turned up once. The chain's CDR3 is CASSHQDRGNTGELFF. For the CDR3, the DNA is TGCGCCAGCAGTCACCAGGACAGGGGAAACACCGGGGAGCTGTTTTTT. This chain links TRBV23-1 with TRBJ2-2; 9 nucleotides line up with TRBD1. TRBV23-1 is marked as an open reading frame, function uncertain. After removal of 3 bases from V and 2 bases from J, the junction contained 4 bases not matched to a gene. The CDR3 loop spans 16 amino acids.

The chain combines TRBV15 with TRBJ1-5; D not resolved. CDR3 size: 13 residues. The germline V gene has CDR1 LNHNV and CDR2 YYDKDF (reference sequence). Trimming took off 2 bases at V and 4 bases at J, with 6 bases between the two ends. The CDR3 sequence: CATSRHKNQPQHF. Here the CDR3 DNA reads TGTGCCACCAGCAGACACAAGAATCAGCCCCAGCATTTT. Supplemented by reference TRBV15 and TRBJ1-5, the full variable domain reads DAMVIQNPRYQVTQFGKPVTLSCSQTLNHNVMYWYQQKSSQAPKLLFHYYDKDFNNEADTPDNFQSRRPNTSFCFLDIRSPGLGDTAMYLCATSRHKNQPQHFGDGTRLSIL.

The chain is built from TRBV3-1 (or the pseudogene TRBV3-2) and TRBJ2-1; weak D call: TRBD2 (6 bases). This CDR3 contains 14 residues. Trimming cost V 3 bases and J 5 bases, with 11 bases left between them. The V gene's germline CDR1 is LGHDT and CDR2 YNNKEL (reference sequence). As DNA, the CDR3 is TGTGCCAGCAGCCATGGGGGACTTAACAATGAGCAGTTCTTC. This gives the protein CASSHGGLNNEQFF.

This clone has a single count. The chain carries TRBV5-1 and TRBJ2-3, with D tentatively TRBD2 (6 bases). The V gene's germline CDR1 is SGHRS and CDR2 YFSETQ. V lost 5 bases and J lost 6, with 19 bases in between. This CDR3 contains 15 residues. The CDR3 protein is CASRAMGGSSDTQYF. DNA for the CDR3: TGCGCCAGCAGGGCAATGGGGGGATCCTCTGATACGCAGTATTTT.

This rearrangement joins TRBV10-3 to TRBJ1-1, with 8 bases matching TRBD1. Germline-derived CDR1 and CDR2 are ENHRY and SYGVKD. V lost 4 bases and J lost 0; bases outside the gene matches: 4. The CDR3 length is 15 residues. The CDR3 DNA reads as TGTGCCATCAGTGGGCAGGGGGCTATGAACACTGAAGCTTTCTTT. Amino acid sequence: CAISGQGAMNTEAFF.

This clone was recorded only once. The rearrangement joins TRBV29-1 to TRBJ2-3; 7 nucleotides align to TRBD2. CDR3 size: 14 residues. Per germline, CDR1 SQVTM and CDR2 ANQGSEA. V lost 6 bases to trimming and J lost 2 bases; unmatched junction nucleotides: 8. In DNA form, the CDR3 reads TGCAGCGTACGATTGGGGGGGGTCACAGATACGCAGTATTTT. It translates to CSVRLGGVTDTQYF.

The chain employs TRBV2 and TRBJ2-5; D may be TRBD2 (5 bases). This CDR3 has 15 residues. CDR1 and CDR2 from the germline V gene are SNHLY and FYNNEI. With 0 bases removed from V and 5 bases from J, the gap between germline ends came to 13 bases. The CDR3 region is CASSEAGLVMETQYF. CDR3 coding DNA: TGTGCCAGCAGTGAAGCTGGACTCGTAATGGAGACCCAGTACTTC.

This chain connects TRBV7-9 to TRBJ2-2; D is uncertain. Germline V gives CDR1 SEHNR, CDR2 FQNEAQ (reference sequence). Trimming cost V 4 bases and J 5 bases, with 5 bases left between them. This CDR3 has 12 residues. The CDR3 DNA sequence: TGTGCCAGCAGCTCCTTAACCGGGGAGCTGTTTTTT. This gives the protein CASSSLTGELFF.

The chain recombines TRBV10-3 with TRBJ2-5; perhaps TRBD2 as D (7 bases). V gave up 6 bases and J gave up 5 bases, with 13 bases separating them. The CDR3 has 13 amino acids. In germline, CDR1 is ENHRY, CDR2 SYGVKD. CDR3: CAISPGEGETQYF. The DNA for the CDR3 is TGTGCCATCAGCCCAGGGGAGGGGGAGACCCAGTACTTC.

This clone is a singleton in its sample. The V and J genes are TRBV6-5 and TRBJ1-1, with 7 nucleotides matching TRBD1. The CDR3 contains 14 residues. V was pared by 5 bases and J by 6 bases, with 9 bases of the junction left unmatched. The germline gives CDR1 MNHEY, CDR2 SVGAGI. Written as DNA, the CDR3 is TGTGCCAGCAGTCTCCAGACAGGGTTCGCTGAAGCTTTCTTT. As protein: CASSLQTGFAEAFF.

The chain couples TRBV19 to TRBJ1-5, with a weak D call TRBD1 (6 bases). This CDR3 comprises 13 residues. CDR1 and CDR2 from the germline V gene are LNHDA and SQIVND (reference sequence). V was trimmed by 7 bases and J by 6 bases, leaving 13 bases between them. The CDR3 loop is CASTGVVVQPQHF. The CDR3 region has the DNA TGTGCCAGTACAGGGGTGGTGGTTCAGCCCCAGCATTTT.

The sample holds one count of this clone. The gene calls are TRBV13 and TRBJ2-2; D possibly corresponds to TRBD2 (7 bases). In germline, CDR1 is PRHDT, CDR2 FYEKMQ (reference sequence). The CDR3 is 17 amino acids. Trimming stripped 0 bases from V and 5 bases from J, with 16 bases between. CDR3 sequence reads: CASSLGPGGARTGELFF. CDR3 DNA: TGTGCCAGCAGCTTAGGCCCTGGGGGGGCCAGAACCGGGGAGCTGTTTTTT. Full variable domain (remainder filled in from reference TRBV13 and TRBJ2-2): AAGVIQSPRHLIKEKRETATLKCYPIPRHDTVYWYQQGPGQDPQFLISFYEKMQSDKGSIPDRFSAQQFSDYHSELNMSSLELGDSALYFCASSLGPGGARTGELFFGEGSRLTVL.

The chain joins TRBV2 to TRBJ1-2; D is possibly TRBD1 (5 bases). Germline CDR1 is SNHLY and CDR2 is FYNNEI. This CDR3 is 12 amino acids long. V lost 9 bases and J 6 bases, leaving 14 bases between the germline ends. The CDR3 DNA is TGTGCCAGGGGGAACAGGCTCGATGGCTACACCTTC. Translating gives CARGNRLDGYTF.

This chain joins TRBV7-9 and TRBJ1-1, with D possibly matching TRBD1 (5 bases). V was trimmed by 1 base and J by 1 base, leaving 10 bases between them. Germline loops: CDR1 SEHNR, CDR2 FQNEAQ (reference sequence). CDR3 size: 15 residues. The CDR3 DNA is TGTGCCAGCAGCTTAGATGACAGTCGGAACACTGAAGCTTTCTTT. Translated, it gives CASSLDDSRNTEAFF.

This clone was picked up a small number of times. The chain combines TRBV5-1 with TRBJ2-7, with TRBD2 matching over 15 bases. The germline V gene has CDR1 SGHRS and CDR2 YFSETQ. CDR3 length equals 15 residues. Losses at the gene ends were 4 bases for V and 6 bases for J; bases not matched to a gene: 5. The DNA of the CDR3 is TGCGCCAGCAGCCAAGGGGGACTAGCGGGAGGCGAGCAGTACTTC. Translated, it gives CASSQGGLAGGEQYF.

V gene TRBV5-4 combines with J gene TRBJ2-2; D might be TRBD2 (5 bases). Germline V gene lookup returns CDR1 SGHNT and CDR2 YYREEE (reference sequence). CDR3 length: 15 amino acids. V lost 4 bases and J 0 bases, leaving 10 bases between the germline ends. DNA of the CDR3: TGTGCCAGCAGCCCGGAAGCGGCGAACACCGGGGAGCTGTTTTTT. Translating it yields CASSPEAANTGELFF.

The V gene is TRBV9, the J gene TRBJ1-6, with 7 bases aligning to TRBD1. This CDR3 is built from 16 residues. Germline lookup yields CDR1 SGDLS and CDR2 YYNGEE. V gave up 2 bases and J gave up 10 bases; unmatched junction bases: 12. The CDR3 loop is CASSVFDREGGSPLHF. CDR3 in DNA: TGTGCCAGCAGCGTTTTCGACAGGGAAGGAGGATCACCCCTCCACTTT.